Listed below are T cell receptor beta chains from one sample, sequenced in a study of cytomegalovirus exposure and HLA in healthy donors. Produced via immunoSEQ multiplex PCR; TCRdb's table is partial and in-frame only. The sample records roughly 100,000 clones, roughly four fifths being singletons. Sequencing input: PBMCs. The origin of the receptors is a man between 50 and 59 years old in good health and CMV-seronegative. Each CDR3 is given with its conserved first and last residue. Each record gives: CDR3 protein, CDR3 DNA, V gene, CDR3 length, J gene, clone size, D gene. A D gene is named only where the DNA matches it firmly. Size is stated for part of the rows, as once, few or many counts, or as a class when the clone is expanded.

CDR3 protein: CASSPDRRDGYTF
CDR3 DNA: TGTGCCAGCAGCCCGGACAGAAGAGATGGCTACACCTTC
V gene: TRBV7-2
CDR3 length: 13
J gene: TRBJ1-2
clone size: NA
D gene: NA

CDR3 protein: CASSRGPAGGPKDEQFF
CDR3 DNA: TGTGCCAGCAGCAGGGGGCCAGCGGGGGGGCCGAAGGATGAGCAGTTCTTC
V gene: TRBV7-2
CDR3 length: 17
J gene: TRBJ2-1
clone size: NA
D gene: TRBD2

CDR3 protein: CASRDGTGDLGTEAFF
CDR3 DNA: TGTGCCAGCAGAGACGGGACAGGGGACCTCGGAACTGAAGCTTTCTTT
V gene: TRBV9
CDR3 length: 16
J gene: TRBJ1-1
clone size: NA
D gene: TRBD1

CDR3 protein: CASSFSGGDTEAFF
CDR3 DNA: TGTGCCAGCAGCTTTTCAGGAGGGGACACTGAAGCTTTCTTT
V gene: TRBV11-2
CDR3 length: 14
J gene: TRBJ1-1
clone size: NA
D gene: NA

CDR3 protein: CASSPILRSSGANVLTF
CDR3 DNA: TGTGCCAGCAGCCCAATTCTACGTAGCTCTGGGGCCAACGTCCTGACTTTC
V gene: TRBV11-2
CDR3 length: 17
J gene: TRBJ2-6
clone size: NA
D gene: NA

CDR3 protein: CASRMGQGSYEQYF
CDR3 DNA: TGTGCCAGCAGGATGGGACAGGGTTCCTACGAGCAGTACTTC
V gene: TRBV27
CDR3 length: 14
J gene: TRBJ2-7
clone size: NA
D gene: TRBD1

CDR3 protein: CASSLSPGTGDALDHNEQFF
CDR3 DNA: TGTGCCAGCAGCTTATCACCCGGGACAGGGGACGCTTTAGACCACAATGAGCAGTTCTTC
V gene: TRBV11-3
CDR3 length: 20
J gene: TRBJ2-1
clone size: NA
D gene: TRBD1

CDR3 protein: CASSLPKQTGRTDTQYF
CDR3 DNA: TGTGCCAGCAGTTTACCCAAACAGACAGGGAGGACAGATACGCAGTATTTT
V gene: TRBV28
CDR3 length: 17
J gene: TRBJ2-3
clone size: once
D gene: NA

CDR3 protein: CASSLVRTSSNEQFF
CDR3 DNA: TGTGCCAGCAGCTTGGTGCGGACTAGTAGCAATGAGCAGTTCTTC
V gene: TRBV7-3
CDR3 length: 15
J gene: TRBJ2-1
clone size: NA
D gene: TRBD2

CDR3 protein: CASSAQGGNTGELFF
CDR3 DNA: TGTGCCAGTTCGGCTCAGGGGGGGAACACCGGGGAGCTGTTTTTT
V gene: TRBV2
CDR3 length: 15
J gene: TRBJ2-2
clone size: NA
D gene: NA

CDR3 protein: CASSFPGQHQETQYF
CDR3 DNA: TGTGCCAGCAGTTTTCCGGGACAGCACCAAGAGACCCAGTACTTC
V gene: TRBV28
CDR3 length: 15
J gene: TRBJ2-5
clone size: NA
D gene: TRBD1

CDR3 protein: CASSEALGAYYEQYF
CDR3 DNA: TGCGCCAGCAGTGAGGCCTTAGGGGCCTACTACGAGCAGTACTTC
V gene: TRBV10-1
CDR3 length: 15
J gene: TRBJ2-7
clone size: NA
D gene: NA

CDR3 protein: CASSQDMNSPLHF
CDR3 DNA: TGTGCCAGCAGCCAAGATATGAATTCACCCCTCCACTTT
V gene: TRBV4-2
CDR3 length: 13
J gene: TRBJ1-6
clone size: NA
D gene: NA

CDR3 protein: CASSLASGSTDTQYF
CDR3 DNA: TGCGCCAGCAGCTTGGCTAGCGGGAGCACAGATACGCAGTATTTT
V gene: TRBV5-1
CDR3 length: 15
J gene: TRBJ2-3
clone size: NA
D gene: TRBD2

CDR3 protein: CASSSETNLEKLFF
CDR3 DNA: TGTGCCAGCAGCTCCGAGACTAACCTTGAAAAACTGTTTTTT
V gene: TRBV5-6
CDR3 length: 14
J gene: TRBJ1-4
clone size: NA
D gene: NA

CDR3 protein: CASSFNRGHEKLFF
CDR3 DNA: TGTGCCAGCAGCTTTAACAGGGGGCACGAAAAACTGTTTTTT
V gene: TRBV11-2
CDR3 length: 14
J gene: TRBJ1-4
clone size: NA
D gene: TRBD1

CDR3 protein: CAWTGGGYEQYF
CDR3 DNA: TGTGCCTGGACTGGGGGCGGCTACGAGCAGTACTTC
V gene: TRBV30
CDR3 length: 12
J gene: TRBJ2-7
clone size: NA
D gene: NA

CDR3 protein: CASSQVVASGRNGELFF
CDR3 DNA: TGCGCCAGCAGCCAAGTTGTGGCTAGCGGGAGGAACGGGGAGCTGTTTTTT
V gene: TRBV4-3
CDR3 length: 17
J gene: TRBJ2-2
clone size: once
D gene: TRBD2

CDR3 protein: CASSLSRRGTGSRYGYTF
CDR3 DNA: TGTGCCAGCAGTTTGAGTCGACGGGGCACAGGGTCCAGATATGGCTACACCTTC
V gene: TRBV28
CDR3 length: 18
J gene: TRBJ1-2
clone size: once
D gene: NA

CDR3 protein: CASSLRFGAEAFF
CDR3 DNA: TGTGCCAGCAGCTTGAGGTTTGGCGCTGAAGCTTTCTTT
V gene: TRBV7-6
CDR3 length: 13
J gene: TRBJ1-1
clone size: NA
D gene: NA

CDR3 protein: CASSYSGSSYEQYF
CDR3 DNA: TGTGCCAGCAGTTATAGCGGGAGCTCCTACGAGCAGTACTTC
V gene: TRBV2
CDR3 length: 14
J gene: TRBJ2-7
clone size: NA
D gene: TRBD2

CDR3 protein: CAIGEGFNQPQHF
CDR3 DNA: TGTGCCATAGGGGAGGGGTTTAATCAGCCCCAGCATTTT
V gene: TRBV19
CDR3 length: 13
J gene: TRBJ1-5
clone size: NA
D gene: NA

CDR3 protein: CASSLLGVEQFF
CDR3 DNA: TGCGCCAGCAGTCTCCTAGGAGTTGAGCAGTTCTTC
V gene: TRBV10-2
CDR3 length: 12
J gene: TRBJ2-1
clone size: NA
D gene: NA

CDR3 protein: CASSTPAGNPSGANVLTF
CDR3 DNA: TGTGCCAGTAGTACCCCCGCGGGGAATCCCTCTGGGGCCAACGTCCTGACTTTC
V gene: TRBV19
CDR3 length: 18
J gene: TRBJ2-6
clone size: NA
D gene: NA

CDR3 protein: CASSVDLGEGLQETQYF
CDR3 DNA: TGTGCCAGCAGCGTAGACTTGGGGGAGGGGTTACAAGAGACCCAGTACTTC
V gene: TRBV11-3
CDR3 length: 17
J gene: TRBJ2-5
clone size: NA
D gene: TRBD2

CDR3 protein: CASSLARRTSGRAGETQYF
CDR3 DNA: TGTGCCAGCAGCTTAGCGCGTAGGACTAGCGGGAGGGCCGGGGAGACCCAGTACTTC
V gene: TRBV7-9
CDR3 length: 19
J gene: TRBJ2-5
clone size: few
D gene: TRBD2